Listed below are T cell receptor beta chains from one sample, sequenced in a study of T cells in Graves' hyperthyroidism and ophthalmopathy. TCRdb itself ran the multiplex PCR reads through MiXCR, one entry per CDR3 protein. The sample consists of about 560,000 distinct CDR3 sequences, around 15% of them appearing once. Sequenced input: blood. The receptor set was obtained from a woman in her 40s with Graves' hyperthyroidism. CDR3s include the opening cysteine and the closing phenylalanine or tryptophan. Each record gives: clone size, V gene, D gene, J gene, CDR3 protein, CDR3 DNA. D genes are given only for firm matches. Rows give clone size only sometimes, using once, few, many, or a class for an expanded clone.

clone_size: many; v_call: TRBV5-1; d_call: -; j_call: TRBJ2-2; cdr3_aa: CASSLGATNTGELFF; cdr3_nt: TGCGCCAGCAGCTTAGGAGCTACGAACACCGGGGAGCTGTTTTTT
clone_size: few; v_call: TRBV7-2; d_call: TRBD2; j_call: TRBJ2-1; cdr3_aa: CTSSRAGTSGYNEQFF; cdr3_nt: TGTACCAGCAGCAGAGCCGGGACTAGCGGATACAATGAGCAGTTCTTC
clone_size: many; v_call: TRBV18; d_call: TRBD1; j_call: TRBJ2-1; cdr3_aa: CASSAGTVTYNEQFF; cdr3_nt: TGTGCCAGCTCAGCCGGGACAGTGACCTACAATGAGCAGTTCTTC
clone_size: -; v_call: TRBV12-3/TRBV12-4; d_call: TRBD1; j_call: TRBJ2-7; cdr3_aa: CATGTGGVEQYF; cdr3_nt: TGTGCCACCGGGACAGGGGGCGTCGAGCAGTACTTC
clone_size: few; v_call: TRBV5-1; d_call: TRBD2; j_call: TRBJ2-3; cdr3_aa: CASSLTGTSGRWGSTDTQYF; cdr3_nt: TGCGCCAGCAGCTTGACCGGGACTAGCGGGAGGTGGGGTAGCACAGATACGCAGTATTTT
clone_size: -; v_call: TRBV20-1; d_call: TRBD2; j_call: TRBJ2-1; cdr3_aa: CSAPKGLAGVREQFF; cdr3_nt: TGCAGTGCTCCGAAGGGACTAGCGGGAGTAAGGGAGCAGTTCTTC
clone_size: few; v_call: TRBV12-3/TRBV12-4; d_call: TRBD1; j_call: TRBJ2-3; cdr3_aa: CASSSPSGQGSTDTQYF; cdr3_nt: TGTGCCAGCAGTTCACCTTCGGGACAGGGTAGCACAGATACGCAGTATTTT
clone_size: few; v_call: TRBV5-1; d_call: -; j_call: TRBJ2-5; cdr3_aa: CASSLGQPETQYF; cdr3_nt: TGCGCCAGCAGCTTGGGACAGCCAGAGACCCAGTACTTC
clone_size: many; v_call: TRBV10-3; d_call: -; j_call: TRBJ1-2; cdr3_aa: CAISESGLLYGYTF; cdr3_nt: TGTGCCATCAGTGAGTCTGGACTACTCTATGGCTACACCTTC
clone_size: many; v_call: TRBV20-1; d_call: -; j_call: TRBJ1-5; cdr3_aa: CSARDRVGSNQPQHF; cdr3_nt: TGCAGTGCTAGAGATCGAGTGGGTAGCAATCAGCCCCAGCATTTT
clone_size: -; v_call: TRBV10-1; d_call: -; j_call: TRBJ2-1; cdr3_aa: CASSESSRLHEQFF; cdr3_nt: TGCGCCAGCAGTGAGTCGAGTCGGCTCCATGAGCAGTTCTTC
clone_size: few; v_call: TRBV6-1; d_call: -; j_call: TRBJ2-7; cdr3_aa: CASRIGPLNEQYF; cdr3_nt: TGTGCCAGCAGAATAGGGCCCCTAAACGAGCAGTACTTC
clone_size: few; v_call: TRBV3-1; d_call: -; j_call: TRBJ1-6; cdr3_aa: CASSHGALFLNSPLHF; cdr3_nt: TGTGCCAGCAGTCACGGGGCCTTGTTCCTTAATTCACCCCTCCACTTT
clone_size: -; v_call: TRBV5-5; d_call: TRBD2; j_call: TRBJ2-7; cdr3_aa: CASSDITSGRTLGEQYF; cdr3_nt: TGTGCCAGCAGCGACATAACTAGCGGGAGGACCCTTGGGGAGCAGTACTTC
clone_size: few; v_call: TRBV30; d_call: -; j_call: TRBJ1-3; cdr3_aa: CAWSFTRTDTYSGNTIYF; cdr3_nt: TGTGCCTGGAGTTTCACGAGAACGGACACTTACTCTGGAAACACCATATATTTT
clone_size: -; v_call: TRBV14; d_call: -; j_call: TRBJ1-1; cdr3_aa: CASSQFGGGGTEAFF; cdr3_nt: TGTGCCAGCAGCCAATTTGGTGGAGGCGGTACTGAAGCTTTCTTT
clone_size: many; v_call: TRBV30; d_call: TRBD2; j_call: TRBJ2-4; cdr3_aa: CAWNAQGLLAKNIQYF; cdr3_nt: TGTGCCTGGAACGCCCAGGGACTACTAGCCAAAAACATTCAGTACTTC
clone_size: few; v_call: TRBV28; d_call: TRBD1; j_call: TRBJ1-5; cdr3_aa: CASRRDRSLAGNQPQHF; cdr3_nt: TGTGCCAGCAGACGGGACAGGTCCTTAGCCGGCAATCAGCCCCAGCATTTT
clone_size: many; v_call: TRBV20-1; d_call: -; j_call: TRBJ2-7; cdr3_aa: CSALGGGPGTEQYF; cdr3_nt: TGCAGTGCTCTAGGGGGAGGGCCTGGAACCGAGCAGTACTTC
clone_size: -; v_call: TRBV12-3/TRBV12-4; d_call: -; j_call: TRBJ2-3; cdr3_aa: CASSFSTDMQYF; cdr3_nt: TGTGCCAGCAGTTTTAGCACAGATATGCAGTATTTT
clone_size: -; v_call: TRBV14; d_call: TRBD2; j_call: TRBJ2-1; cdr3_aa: CASSRTRVYNEQFF; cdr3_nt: TGTGCCAGCAGCCGGACTAGGGTGTACAATGAGCAGTTCTTC
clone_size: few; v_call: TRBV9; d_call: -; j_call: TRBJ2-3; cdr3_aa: CASSGDVGRTDTQYF; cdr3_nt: TGTGCCAGCAGCGGCGACGTGGGCCGCACAGATACGCAGTATTTT